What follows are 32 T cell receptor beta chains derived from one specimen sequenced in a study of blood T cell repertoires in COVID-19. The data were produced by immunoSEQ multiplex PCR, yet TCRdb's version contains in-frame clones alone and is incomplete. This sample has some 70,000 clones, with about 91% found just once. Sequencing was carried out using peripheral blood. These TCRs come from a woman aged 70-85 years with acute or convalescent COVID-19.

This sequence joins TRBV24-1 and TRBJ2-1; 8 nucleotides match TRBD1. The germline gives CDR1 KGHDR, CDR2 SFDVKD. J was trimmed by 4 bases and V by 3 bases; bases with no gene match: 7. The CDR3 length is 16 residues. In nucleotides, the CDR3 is TGTGCCACCAGTGATGCTTCCGGGACAGGTTACAATGAGCAGTTCTTC. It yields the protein CATSDASGTGYNEQFF.

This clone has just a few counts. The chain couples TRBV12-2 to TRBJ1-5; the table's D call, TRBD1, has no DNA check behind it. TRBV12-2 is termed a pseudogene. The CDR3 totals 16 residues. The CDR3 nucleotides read TGTGCAAGTCGGACCCGGGACAGGGAGGATAATCAGCCCCAGCATTTT. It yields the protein CASRTRDREDNQPQHF.

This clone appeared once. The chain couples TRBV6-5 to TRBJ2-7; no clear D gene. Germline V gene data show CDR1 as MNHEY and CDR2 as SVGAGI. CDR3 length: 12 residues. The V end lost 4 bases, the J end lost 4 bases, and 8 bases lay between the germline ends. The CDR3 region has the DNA TGTGCCAGCAGTTCTCGTCTTTACGAGCAGTACTTC. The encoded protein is CASSSRLYEQYF.

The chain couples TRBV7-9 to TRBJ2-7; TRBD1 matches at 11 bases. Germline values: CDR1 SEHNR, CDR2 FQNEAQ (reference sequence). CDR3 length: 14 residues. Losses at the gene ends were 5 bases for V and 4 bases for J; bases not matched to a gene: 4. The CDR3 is CASSPRDRGYEQYF. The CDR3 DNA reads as TGTGCCAGCAGCCCCCGGGACAGGGGGTACGAGCAGTACTTC.

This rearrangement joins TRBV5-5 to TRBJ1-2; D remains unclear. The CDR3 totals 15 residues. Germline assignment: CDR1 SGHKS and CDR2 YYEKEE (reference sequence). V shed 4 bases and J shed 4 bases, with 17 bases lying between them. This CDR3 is CASSTLLPPTYGYTF. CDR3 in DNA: TGTGCCAGCAGCACCCTTCTTCCCCCTACCTATGGCTACACCTTC.

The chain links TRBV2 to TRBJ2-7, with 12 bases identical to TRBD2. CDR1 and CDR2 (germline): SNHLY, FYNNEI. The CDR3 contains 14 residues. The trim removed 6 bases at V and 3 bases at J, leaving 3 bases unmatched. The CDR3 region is CASSPGLAGYEQYF. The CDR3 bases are TGTGCCAGCAGCCCGGGACTAGCGGGCTACGAGCAGTACTTC. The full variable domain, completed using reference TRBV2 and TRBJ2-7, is EPEVTQTPSHQVTQMGQEVILRCVPISNHLYFYWYRQILGQKVEFLVSFYNNEISEKSEIFDDQFSVERPDGSNFTLKIRSTKLEDSAMYFCASSPGLAGYEQYFGPGTRLTVT.

This chain's CDR3 is CAWSLLQGEQYF. CDR3 DNA: TGTGCCTGGAGTCTATTGCAGGGGGAGCAGTACTTC. The chain links TRBV30 to TRBJ2-7; D is perhaps TRBD1 (6 bases). There are 12 residues in the CDR3. CDR1 and CDR2 (germline): GTSNPN, SVGIG (reference sequence). The ends were cut back, 2 bases at V and 7 bases at J, with 12 bases in the middle.

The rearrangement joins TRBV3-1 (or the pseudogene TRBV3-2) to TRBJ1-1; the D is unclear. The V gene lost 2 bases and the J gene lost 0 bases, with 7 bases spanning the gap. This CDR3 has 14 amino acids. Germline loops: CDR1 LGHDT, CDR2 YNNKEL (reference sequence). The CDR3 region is CASSQNAMNTEAFF. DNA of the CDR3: TGTGCCAGCAGCCAAAATGCTATGAACACTGAAGCTTTCTTT.

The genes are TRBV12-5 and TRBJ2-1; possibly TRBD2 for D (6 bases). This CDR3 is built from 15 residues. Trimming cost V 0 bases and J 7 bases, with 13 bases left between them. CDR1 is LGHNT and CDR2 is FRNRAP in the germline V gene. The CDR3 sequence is CASGLVRGGKNEQFF. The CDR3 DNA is TGTGCTAGTGGTTTGGTCCGGGGCGGGAAGAATGAGCAGTTCTTC.

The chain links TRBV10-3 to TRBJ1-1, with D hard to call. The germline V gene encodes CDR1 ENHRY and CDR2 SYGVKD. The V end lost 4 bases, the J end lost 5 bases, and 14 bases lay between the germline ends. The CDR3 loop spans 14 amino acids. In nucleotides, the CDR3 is TGTGCCATCAGTGTGGAGAGTATAGTTACTGAAGCTTTCTTT. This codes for CAISVESIVTEAFF.

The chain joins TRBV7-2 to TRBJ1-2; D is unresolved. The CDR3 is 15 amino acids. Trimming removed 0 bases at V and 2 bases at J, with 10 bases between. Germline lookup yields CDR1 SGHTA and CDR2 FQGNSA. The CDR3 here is CASSLAGGPNYGYTF. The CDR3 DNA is TGTGCCAGCAGCTTAGCGGGAGGGCCCAACTATGGCTACACCTTC.

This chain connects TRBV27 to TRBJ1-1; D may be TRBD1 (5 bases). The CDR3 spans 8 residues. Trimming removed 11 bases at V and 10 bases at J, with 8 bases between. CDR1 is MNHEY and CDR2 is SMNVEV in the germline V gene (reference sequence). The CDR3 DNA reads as TGTGCCGCCGGGGGAGCTTTCTTT. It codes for CAAGGAFF.

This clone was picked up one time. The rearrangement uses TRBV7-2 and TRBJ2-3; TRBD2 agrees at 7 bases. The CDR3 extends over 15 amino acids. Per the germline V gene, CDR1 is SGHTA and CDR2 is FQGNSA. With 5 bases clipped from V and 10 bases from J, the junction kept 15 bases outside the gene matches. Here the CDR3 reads CASSLDWGGSLSQYF. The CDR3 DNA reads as TGTGCCAGCAGCCTCGACTGGGGGGGGTCGCTTTCGCAGTATTTT.

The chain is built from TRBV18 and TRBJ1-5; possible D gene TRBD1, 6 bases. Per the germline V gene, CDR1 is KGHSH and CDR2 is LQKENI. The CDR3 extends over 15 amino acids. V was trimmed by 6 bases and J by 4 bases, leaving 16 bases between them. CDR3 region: CASSRGTLDNQPQHF. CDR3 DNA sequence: TGTGCCAGCTCGCGAGGGACACTCGATAATCAGCCCCAGCATTTT.

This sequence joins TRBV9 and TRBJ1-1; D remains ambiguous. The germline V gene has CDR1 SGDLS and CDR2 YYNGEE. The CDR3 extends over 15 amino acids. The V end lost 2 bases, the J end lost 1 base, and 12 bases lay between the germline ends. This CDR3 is CASSVDGQENTEAFF. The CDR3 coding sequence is TGTGCCAGCAGCGTTGACGGCCAGGAGAACACTGAAGCTTTCTTT.

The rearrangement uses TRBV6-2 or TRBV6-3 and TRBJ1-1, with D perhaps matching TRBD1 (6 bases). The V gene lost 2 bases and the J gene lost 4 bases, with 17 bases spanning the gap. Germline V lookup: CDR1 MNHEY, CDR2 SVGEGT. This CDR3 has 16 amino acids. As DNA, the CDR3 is TGTGCCAGCAGTTACGAGCAGGGGATGGGGGCCACTGAAGCTTTCTTT. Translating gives CASSYEQGMGATEAFF.

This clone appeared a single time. CDR3 coding DNA: TGTGCCAGCAGCTTGGAGGGGCTTCGGGGGACCGGGGAGCTGTTTTTT. Translating gives CASSLEGLRGTGELFF. The chain joins TRBV5-4 to TRBJ2-2, with D perhaps TRBD2 (6 bases). This CDR3 has 16 amino acids. The germline V gene has CDR1 SGHNT and CDR2 YYREEE (reference sequence). The germline V and J ends were trimmed by 0 bases and 5 bases, with 14 bases remaining between them.

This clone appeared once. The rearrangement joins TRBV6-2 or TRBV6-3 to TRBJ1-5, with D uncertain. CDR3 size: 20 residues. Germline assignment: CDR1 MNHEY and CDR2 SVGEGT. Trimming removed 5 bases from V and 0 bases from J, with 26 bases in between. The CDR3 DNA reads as TGTGCCAGCAGTCCCCGGGAACGCAGATCCTGGGCGTATAGCAATCAGCCCCAGCATTTT. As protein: CASSPRERRSWAYSNQPQHF.

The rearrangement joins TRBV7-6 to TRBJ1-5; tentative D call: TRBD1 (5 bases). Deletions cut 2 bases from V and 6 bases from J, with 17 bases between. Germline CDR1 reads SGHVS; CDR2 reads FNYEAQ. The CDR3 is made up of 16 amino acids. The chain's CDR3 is CASSLQEFGGGQPQHF. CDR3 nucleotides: TGTGCCAGCAGCTTACAAGAGTTTGGGGGAGGTCAGCCCCAGCATTTT.

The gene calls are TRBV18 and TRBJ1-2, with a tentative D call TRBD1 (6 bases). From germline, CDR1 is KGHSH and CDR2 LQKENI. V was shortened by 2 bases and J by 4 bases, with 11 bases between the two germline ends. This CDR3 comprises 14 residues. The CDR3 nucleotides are TGTGCCAGCTCACCAAAGAACAGGGCCTATGGCTACACCTTC. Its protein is CASSPKNRAYGYTF.

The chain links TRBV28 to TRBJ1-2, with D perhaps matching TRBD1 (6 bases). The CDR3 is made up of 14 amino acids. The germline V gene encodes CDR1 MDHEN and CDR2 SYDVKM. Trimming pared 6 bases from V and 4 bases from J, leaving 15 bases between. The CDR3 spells CASSSLQGGYGYTF. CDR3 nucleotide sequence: TGTGCCAGCAGCTCCCTACAGGGTGGCTATGGCTACACCTTC.

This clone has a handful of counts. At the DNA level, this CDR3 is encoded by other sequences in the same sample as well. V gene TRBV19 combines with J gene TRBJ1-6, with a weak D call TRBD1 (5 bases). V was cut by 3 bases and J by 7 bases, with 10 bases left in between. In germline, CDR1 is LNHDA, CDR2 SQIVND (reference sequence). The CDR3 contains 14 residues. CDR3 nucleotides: TGTGCCAGTAGTATCCAGGGTGGGAATTCACCCCTCCACTTT. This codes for CASSIQGGNSPLHF.

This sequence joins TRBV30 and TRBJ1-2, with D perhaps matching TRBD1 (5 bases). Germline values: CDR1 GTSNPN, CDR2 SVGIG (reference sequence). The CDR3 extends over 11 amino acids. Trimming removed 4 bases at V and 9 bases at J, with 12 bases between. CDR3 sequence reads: CAWIRTYSYTF. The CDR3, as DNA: TGTGCCTGGATCAGGACATACAGCTACACCTTC.

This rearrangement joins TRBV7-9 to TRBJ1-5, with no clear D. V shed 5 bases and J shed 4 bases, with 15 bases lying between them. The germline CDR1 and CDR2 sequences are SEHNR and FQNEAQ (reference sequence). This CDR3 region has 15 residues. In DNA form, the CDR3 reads TGTGCCAGCAGCCCTGCCGGGTTAGAAAATCAGCCCCAGCATTTT. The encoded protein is CASSPAGLENQPQHF.

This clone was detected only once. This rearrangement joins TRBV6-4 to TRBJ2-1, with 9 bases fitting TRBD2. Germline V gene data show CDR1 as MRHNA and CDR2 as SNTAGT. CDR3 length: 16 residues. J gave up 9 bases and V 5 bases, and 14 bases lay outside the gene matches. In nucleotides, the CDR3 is TGTGCCAGCAGTTCCTCTGCGGGGGGGCCTTCTAGTGAGCAGTTCTTC. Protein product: CASSSSAGGPSSEQFF.

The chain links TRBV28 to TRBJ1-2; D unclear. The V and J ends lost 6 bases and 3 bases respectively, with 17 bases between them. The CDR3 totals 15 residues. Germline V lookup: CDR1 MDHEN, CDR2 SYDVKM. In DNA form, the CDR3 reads TGTGCCAGCAGCCTAACGTCCCTTGGAGACTATGGCTACACCTTC. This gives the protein CASSLTSLGDYGYTF.

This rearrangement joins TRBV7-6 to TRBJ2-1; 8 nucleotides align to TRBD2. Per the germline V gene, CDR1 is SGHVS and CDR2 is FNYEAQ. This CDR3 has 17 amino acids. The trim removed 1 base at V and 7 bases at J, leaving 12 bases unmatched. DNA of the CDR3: TGTGCCAGCAGCTTAGACTCGGCGGGAGGCCCCGGGAATGAGCAGTTCTTC. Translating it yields CASSLDSAGGPGNEQFF.

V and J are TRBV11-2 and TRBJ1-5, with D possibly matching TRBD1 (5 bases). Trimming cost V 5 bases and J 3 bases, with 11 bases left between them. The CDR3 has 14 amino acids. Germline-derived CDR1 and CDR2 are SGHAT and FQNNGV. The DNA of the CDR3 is TGTGCCAGCAGCCCAGGACAATACAATCAGCCCCAGCATTTT. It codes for CASSPGQYNQPQHF.

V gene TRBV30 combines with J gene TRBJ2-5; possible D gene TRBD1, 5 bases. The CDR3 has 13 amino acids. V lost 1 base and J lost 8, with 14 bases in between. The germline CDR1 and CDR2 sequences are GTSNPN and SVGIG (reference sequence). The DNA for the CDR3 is TGTGCCTGGAGTGGACCGGCCCAGGGCACCCAGTACTTC. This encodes CAWSGPAQGTQYF. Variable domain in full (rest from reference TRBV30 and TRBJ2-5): SQTIHQWPATLVQPVGSPLSLECTVEGTSNPNLYWYRQAAGRGLQLLFYSVGIGQISSEVPQNLSASRPQDRQFILSSKKLLLSDSGFYLCAWSGPAQGTQYFGPGTRLLVL.

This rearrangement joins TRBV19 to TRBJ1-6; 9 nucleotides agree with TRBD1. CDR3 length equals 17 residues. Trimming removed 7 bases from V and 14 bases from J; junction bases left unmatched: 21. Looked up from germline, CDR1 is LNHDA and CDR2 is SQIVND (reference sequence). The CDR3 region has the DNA TGTGCCAGTACCCCTGCTCGAGGGACAGGGCTCGGTTCGACCCTCCACTTT. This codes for CASTPARGTGLGSTLHF.

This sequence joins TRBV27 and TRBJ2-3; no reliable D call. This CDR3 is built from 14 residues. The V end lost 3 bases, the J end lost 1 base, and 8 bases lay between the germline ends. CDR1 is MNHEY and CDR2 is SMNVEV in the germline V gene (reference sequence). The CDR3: CASSFFYGTDTQYF. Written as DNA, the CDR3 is TGTGCCAGCAGTTTTTTCTATGGCACAGATACGCAGTATTTT.

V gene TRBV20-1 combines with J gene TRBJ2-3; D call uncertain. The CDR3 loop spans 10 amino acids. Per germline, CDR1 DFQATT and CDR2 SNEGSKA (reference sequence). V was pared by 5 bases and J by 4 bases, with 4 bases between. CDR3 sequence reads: CSAGPDTQYF. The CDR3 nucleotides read TGCAGTGCTGGCCCAGATACGCAGTATTTT.